This T cell receptor beta chain was retrieved from a study of shared clonotypes between healthy human individuals. Study-wide background: Per-donor plates numbered three CD4 naive, three CD4 memory, two CD8 naive and one CD8 memory. Study findings and constraints: Non-shared clonotypes showed lower generation probabilities than clonotypes common to all four donors.

J was trimmed by 7 bases and V by 0 bases; bases with no gene match: 10. The germline CDR1 and CDR2 sequences are GTSNPN and SVGIG (reference sequence). This CDR3 spans 15 amino acids. Here immunoSEQ multiplex PCR was the method, and the copy in TCRdb shows in-frame clones only, minus some. The sample lists some 2,400,000 clones, about 94% seen once, with 0.13% in the top ten. The study drew all its donors from Caucasian adults living in Nashville, Tennessee. The split of CD4+ cells yielded CD45RA+ naive and CD45RA-negative memory subsets. A remark on this clone: No antigen is known for it.

V and J are TRBV30 and TRBJ1-1, with 8 bases fitting TRBD1. The sequence came from a man aged 18 to 35 in good health. Sequencing was performed on naive CD4+ T cells sorted from blood. As for subset: CD45RA+ positively selected. This CDR3 reads CAWSVGGAGGGEAFF. The CDR3 coding sequence is TGTGCCTGGAGTGTGGGAGGCGCAGGGGGCGGTGAAGCTTTCTTT.